These T cell receptor beta chains were read from a single sample in a study of cytomegalovirus exposure and HLA in healthy donors. The protocol was immunoSEQ multiplex PCR, while the TCRdb copy is restricted to in-frame clones and leaves out a portion. The sample lists around 99,000 clones; roughly 76% were seen once. The sequencing sample was made of PBMCs. These receptors were taken from a man aged 18 to 30 in good health and CMV-seronegative. CDR3s include the opening cysteine and the closing phenylalanine or tryptophan. The D gene is left open where the match is weak. Clone size appears in some rows only: once, few, many, or a class for an expanded clone.

v_call	d_call	j_call	cdr3_length	clone_size	cdr3_aa	cdr3_nt
TRBV2	NA	TRBJ2-3	12	NA	CASRPSPDTQYF	TGTGCCAGCAGGCCTAGCCCAGATACGCAGTATTTT
TRBV11-3	TRBD2	TRBJ2-1	15	NA	CASSSQAGGLGEQFF	TGTGCCAGCAGCTCCCAAGCGGGGGGGCTCGGTGAGCAGTTCTTC
TRBV19	TRBD1	TRBJ1-1	14	NA	CASSFRTGNTEAFF	TGTGCCAGTAGTTTTCGGACAGGGAACACTGAAGCTTTCTTT
TRBV6-4	NA	TRBJ1-5	13	once	CASSESRYQPQHF	TGTGCCAGCAGTGAAAGTAGATATCAGCCCCAGCATTTT
TRBV19	TRBD1	TRBJ1-1	12	few	CASTTGDGEAFF	TGTGCCAGTACAACAGGGGATGGGGAAGCTTTCTTT
TRBV19	TRBD2	TRBJ2-5	17	NA	CASSIRLAGGIQETQYF	TGTGCCAGTAGTATACGACTAGCGGGGGGCATTCAAGAGACCCAGTACTTC
TRBV7-3	TRBD2	TRBJ2-2	17	NA	CASSKGLAVGGGGELFF	TGTGCCAGCAGCAAGGGACTAGCGGTAGGAGGTGGCGGGGAGCTGTTTTTT
TRBV21-1	NA	TRBJ1-2	20	NA	CARQGVPPFGNDLTVRGYTF	TGTGCCAGACAGGGGGTTCCTCCTTTCGGTAATGACCTTACGGTACGTGGCTACACCTTC
TRBV5-1	NA	TRBJ2-1	12	NA	CASSPRHNEQFF	TGCGCCAGCAGCCCGCGGCACAATGAGCAGTTCTTC
TRBV19	NA	TRBJ2-3	15	NA	CASSIGFGQRDTQYF	TGTGCCAGTAGTATAGGTTTTGGACAACGAGATACGCAGTATTTT
TRBV7-6	TRBD1	TRBJ2-7	15	NA	CASSPADRATYEQYF	TGTGCCAGCAGCCCGGCTGACAGGGCCACCTACGAGCAGTACTTC
TRBV5-4	NA	TRBJ2-7	14	NA	CASSLDRKAYEQYF	TGTGCCAGCAGCTTGGACAGAAAAGCCTACGAGCAGTACTTC
TRBV4-1	NA	TRBJ1-5	18	NA	CASGQDHEGVGGIQPQHF	TGCGCCAGCGGCCAAGATCACGAGGGGGTTGGGGGAATTCAGCCCCAGCATTTT
TRBV6-5	NA	TRBJ1-4	15	NA	CASRSQVTTNEKLFF	TGTGCCAGCAGGTCCCAGGTCACAACTAATGAAAAACTGTTTTTT
TRBV7-8	NA	TRBJ1-2	15	NA	CASSPGLTRDYGYTF	TGTGCCAGCAGCCCCGGACTTACGCGGGACTATGGCTACACCTTC
TRBV25-1	NA	TRBJ1-4	16	NA	CASSEAGPSTNEKLFF	TGTGCCAGCAGTGAAGCAGGGCCGTCAACTAATGAAAAACTGTTTTTT
TRBV18	TRBD1	TRBJ1-2	15	once	CASSPSSDRGYGYPF	TGTGCCAGCTCACCATCGTCGGACAGGGGATATGGCTACCCCTTC
TRBV10-2	NA	TRBJ1-5	15	few	CASSVGREVNQPQHF	TGCGCCAGCAGTGTCGGCAGGGAAGTCAATCAGCCCCAGCATTTT
TRBV2	TRBD1	TRBJ1-6	15	NA	CASVRDRGYNSPLHF	TGTGCCAGCGTCCGGGACAGGGGCTATAATTCACCCCTCCACTTT
TRBV7-2	NA	TRBJ1-4	13	NA	CASSYSGGEKLFF	TGTGCCAGCAGCTATTCGGGGGGTGAAAAACTGTTTTTT
TRBV19	NA	TRBJ1-3	15	NA	CASSLTVLSGNTIYF	TGTGCCAGTAGTTTGACAGTCCTCTCTGGAAACACCATATATTTT
TRBV7-3	TRBD2	TRBJ2-1	11	NA	CASSSRGDWFF	TGTGCCAGCAGTTCGCGGGGGGACTGGTTCTTC